This T cell receptor beta chain originates from a study of T cell responses to AZD1222 COVID-19 vaccine (dated by TCRdb to the early 2020s). The study in broad terms: A total of about 230 trial participants underwent TCR sequencing, of whom around 200 received two doses of AZD1222 and about 26 received two doses of the MenACWY control vaccine. Enrollment into the trials was organized by age into subgroups of 18-55, 56-69 and 70-plus years, and those subgroups contained approximately 160, 26 and 62 TCR-sequenced participants, respectively.

The CDR3 spans 15 residues, from the cysteine through the phenylalanine. Of all the DNA, just the CDR3 is kept, 45 bases in frame from base 1. V is trimmed back by 2 bases and J by 4 bases, and the junction contains 6 bases that no gene match accounts for. Via the germline V gene (reference sequence), CDR1 is SGHNT and CDR2 YYREEE. The time point label, as the study defines it: about 28 days (+/-7) after the second vaccine dose. What this sample's treatment or condition label stands for: meningococcal conjugate vaccine given as trial control. Vaccinee samples were obtained from the UK trials COV001 and COV002, which included a single-blind randomized controlled phase 2/3 trial of AZD1222 (ChAdOx1 nCoV-19) in healthy adults. For TCRbeta chain sequencing, PBMC samples from trial participants were taken at day 0 and at day 28 after the second dose. The CDR3 regions of human TCRbeta chains were subjected to immunosequencing. The published analysis was carried out like this. Repertoire TCRs were matched against a reference library of SARS-CoV-2-specific TCRs generated with the MIRA antigen-specificity platform. Breadth meant the fraction of unique TCRs that were SARS-CoV-2-associated, whereas depth meant the fraction of total T cells that were SARS-CoV-2-associated. Using the MIRA data, each spike-specific TCR was assigned both to the spike region to which the TCR was reactive and to a CD4 or CD8 class. Log10-transformed breadth and depth values were compared by one-way ANOVA with Sidak's multiple comparisons tests. Held by TCRdb, this immuneACCESS table contains in-frame sequences only and omits some clones. Under half of the omission traces to an unresolved V gene where checked; the cause of the rest is unknown. V, J and clone size are those of that table, while D and trimming were read from the DNA. Within this sample are some 200,000 clones, with about 94% of them counted one time only. The ten largest clones add up to 1.7% of the sample.

The paper's findings and limits, for the study overall: No day 14 peak-response samples were available, so repertoires were characterized only after the peak T cell response. Reportedly, close to half of the unique spike-specific TCRs recognized epitopes lying outside the regions that are mutated in the B.1.351 and B.1.1.7 variants. The vaccine-associated CD4 TCRs covered the entire spike protein, and the dominant responses fell in regions 160-218 and 743-854. Most participants were white British and females outnumbered males, and the authors suggested that clonal diversity may have been underestimated. In the small 56-69-year group, the increase in depth fell short of significance, most likely because of low power. After two AZD1222 doses, spike-specific TCR breadth and depth were significantly higher than at day 0 and than in MenACWY recipients. Conclusions about previously exposed vaccinees are limited, since just five to seven AZD1222 recipients were seropositive for SARS-CoV-2 at baseline.

A word on this clone: The antigen this receptor binds is unknown. No base qualities exist here, and no much larger clone lies one base off it.

Specimen: peripheral blood, collected 28 days after the second dose of the MenACWY control vaccine. This chain joins TRBV5-4 to TRBJ2-1; 7 bases in between match TRBD1. The TCR comes from an adult who received the MenACWY meningococcal vaccine as a control. The encoded CDR3 is CASSFPGQRYNEQFF. The bases read TGTGCCAGCAGCTTCCCGGGACAGAGATACAATGAGCAGTTCTTC.